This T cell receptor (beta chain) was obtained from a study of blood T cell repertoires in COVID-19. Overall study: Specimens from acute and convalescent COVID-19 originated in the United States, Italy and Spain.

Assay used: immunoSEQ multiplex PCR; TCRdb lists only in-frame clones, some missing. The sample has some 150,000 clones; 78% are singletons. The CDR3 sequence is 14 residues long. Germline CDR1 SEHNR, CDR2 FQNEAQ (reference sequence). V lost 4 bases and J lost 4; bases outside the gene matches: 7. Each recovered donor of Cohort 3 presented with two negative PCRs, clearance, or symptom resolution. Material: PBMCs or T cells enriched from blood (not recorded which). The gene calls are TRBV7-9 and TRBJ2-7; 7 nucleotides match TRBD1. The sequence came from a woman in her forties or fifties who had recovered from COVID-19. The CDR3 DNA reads TGTGCCAGCAGCTCTACAGGGGATCCGTACGAGCAGTACGTC. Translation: CASSSTGDPYEQYV.